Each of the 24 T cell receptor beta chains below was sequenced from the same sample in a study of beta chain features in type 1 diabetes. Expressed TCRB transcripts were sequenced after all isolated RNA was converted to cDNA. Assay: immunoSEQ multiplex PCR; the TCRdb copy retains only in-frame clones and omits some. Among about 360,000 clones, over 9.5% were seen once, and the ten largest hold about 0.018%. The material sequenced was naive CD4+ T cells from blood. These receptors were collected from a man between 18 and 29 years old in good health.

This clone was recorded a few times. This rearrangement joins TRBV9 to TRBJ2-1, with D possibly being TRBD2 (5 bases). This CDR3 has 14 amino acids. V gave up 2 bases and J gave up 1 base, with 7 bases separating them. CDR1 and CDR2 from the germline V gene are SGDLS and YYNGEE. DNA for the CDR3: TGTGCCAGCAGCGTGGGAGAGTCCTACAATGAGCAGTTCTTC. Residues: CASSVGESYNEQFF.

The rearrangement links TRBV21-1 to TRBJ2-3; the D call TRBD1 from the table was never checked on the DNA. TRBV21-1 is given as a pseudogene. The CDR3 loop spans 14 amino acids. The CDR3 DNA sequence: TGTGCCAGCAGCTCCCAGGGGATAACAGATACGCAGTATTTT. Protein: CASSSQGITDTQYF.

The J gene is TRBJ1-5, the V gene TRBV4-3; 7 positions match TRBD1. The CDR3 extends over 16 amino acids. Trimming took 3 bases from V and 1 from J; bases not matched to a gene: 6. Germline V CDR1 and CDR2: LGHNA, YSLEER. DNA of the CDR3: TGCGCCAGCAGCCATTCGGCGACAGGGAGCAATCAGCCCCAGCATTTT. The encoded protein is CASSHSATGSNQPQHF.

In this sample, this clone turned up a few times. CDR3: CASSYGLAGRGAQYF. CDR3 nucleotides: TGTGCCAGCAGTTATGGGCTAGCGGGGCGGGGGGCCCAGTACTTC. This chain uses TRBV6-5 with TRBJ2-5; 9 bases match TRBD2. J gave up 9 bases and V 3 bases, and 11 bases lay outside the gene matches. CDR3 size: 15 residues. Germline values: CDR1 MNHEY, CDR2 SVGAGI.

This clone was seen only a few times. CDR3 amino acids: CSVAYRQETQYF. As DNA, the CDR3 is TGCAGCGTTGCTTACAGACAAGAGACCCAGTACTTC. The gene calls are TRBV29-1 and TRBJ2-5, with no clear D. Trimming took 4 bases from V and 2 from J, leaving 8 bases between them. The CDR3 is 12 residues long. The germline CDR1 and CDR2 sequences are SQVTM and ANQGSEA.

CDR3 sequence reads: CASSPSGDYGYTF. In DNA form, the CDR3 reads TGTGCCAGCTCACCCTCCGGGGACTATGGCTACACCTTC. The chain employs TRBV18 and TRBJ1-2; D is unresolved. The CDR3 is 13 amino acids. Germline V gives CDR1 KGHSH, CDR2 LQKENI. V was clipped by 3 bases and J by 3 bases, with 8 bases between them. Using reference TRBV18 and TRBJ1-2 for the parts outside the CDR3, the full variable domain is NAGVMQNPRHLVRRRGQEARLRCSPMKGHSHVYWYRQLPEEGLKFMVYLQKENIIDESGMPKERFSAEFPKEGPSILRIQQVVRGDSAAYFCASSPSGDYGYTFGSGTRLTVV.

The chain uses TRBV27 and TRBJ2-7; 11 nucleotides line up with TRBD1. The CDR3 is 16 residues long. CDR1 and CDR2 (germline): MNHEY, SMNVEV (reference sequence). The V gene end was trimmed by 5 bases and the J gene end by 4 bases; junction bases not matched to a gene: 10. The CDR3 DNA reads TGTGCCAGCAGTCGATCCGGACAGGGGGCCCTTTACGAGCAGTACTTC. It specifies CASSRSGQGALYEQYF.

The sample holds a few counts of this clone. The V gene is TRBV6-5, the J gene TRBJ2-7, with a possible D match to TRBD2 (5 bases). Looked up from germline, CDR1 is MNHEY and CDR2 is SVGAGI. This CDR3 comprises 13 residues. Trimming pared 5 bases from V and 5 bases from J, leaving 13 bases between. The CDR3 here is CASSPTRYNEQYF. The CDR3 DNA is TGTGCCAGCAGTCCCACTAGGTACAACGAGCAGTACTTC.

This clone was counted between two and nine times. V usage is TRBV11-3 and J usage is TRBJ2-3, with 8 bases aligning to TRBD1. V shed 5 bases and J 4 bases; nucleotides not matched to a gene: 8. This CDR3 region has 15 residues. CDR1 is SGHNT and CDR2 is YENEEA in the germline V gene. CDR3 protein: CASSPGQGRADTQYF. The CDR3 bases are TGTGCCAGCAGCCCCGGACAGGGAAGGGCAGATACGCAGTATTTT.

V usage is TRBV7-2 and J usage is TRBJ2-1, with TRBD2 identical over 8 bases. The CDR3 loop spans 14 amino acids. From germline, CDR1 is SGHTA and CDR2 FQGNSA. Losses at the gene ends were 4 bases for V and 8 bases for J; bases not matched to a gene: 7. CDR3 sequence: CASSSLSGEHEQFF. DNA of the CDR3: TGTGCCAGCAGCTCACTTAGCGGGGAACATGAGCAGTTCTTC.

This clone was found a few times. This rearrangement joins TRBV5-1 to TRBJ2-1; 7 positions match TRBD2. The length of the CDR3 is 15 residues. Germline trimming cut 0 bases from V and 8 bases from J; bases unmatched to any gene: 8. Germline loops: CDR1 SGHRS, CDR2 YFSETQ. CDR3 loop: CASSLAVTSSDEQFF. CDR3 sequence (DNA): TGCGCCAGCAGCTTGGCCGTGACTAGCAGCGATGAGCAGTTCTTC.

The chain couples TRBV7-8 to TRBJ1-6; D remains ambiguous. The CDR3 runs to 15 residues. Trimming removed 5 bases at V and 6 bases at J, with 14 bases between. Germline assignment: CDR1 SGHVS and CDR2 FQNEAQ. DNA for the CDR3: TGTGCCAGCAGCAAAAACAGATTAACTAATTCACCCCTCCACTTT. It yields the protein CASSKNRLTNSPLHF. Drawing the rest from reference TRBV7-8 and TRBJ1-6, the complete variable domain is GAGVSQSPRYKVAKRGQDVALRCDPISGHVSLFWYQQALGQGPEFLTYFQNEAQLDKSGLPSDRFFAERPEGSVSTLKIQRTQQEDSAVYLCASSKNRLTNSPLHFGNGTRLTVT.

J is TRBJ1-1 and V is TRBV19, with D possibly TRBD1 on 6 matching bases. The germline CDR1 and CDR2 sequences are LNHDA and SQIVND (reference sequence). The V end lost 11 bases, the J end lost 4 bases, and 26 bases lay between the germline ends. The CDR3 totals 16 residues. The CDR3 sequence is CAHSIPIRTDSTEAFF. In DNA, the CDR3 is TGTGCCCATAGCATTCCTATAAGGACAGACTCCACTGAAGCTTTCTTT.

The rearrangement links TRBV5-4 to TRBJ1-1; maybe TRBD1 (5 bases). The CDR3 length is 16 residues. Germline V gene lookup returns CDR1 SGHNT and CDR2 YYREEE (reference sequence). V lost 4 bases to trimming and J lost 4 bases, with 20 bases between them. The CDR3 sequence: CASSAPRQGLATEAFF. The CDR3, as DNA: TGTGCCAGCAGCGCCCCCCGCCAGGGTTTGGCCACTGAAGCTTTCTTT. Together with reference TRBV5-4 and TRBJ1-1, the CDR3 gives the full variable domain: ETGVTQSPTHLIKTRGQQVTLRCSSQSGHNTVSWYQQALGQGPQFIFQYYREEENGRGNFPPRFSGLQFPNYSSELNVNALELDDSALYLCASSAPRQGLATEAFFGQGTRLTVV.

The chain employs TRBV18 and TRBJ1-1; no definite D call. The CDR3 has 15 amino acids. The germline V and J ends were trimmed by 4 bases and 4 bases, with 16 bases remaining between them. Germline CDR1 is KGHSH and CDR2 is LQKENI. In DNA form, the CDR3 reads TGTGCCAGCTCACTCCGGGTCCCGTCGGGCACTGAAGCTTTCTTT. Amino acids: CASSLRVPSGTEAFF.

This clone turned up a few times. The CDR3: CATSRDLSEYEQYF. CDR3 bases: TGTGCCACCAGCAGAGATCTGAGCGAGTACGAGCAGTACTTC. V usage is TRBV15 and J usage is TRBJ2-7, with no clear D. There are 14 residues in the CDR3. Germline CDR1 LNHNV, CDR2 YYDKDF (reference sequence). V was trimmed by 0 bases and J by 4 bases, leaving 10 bases between them.

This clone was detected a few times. The CDR3 sequence is CASVGTSGSYEQYF. In nucleotides, the CDR3 is TGTGCCAGCGTTGGGACTAGCGGCTCCTACGAGCAGTACTTC. V usage is TRBV6-5 and J usage is TRBJ2-7; 11 bases align to TRBD2. The CDR3 runs 14 residues. Unmatched junction bases numbered 3, after V lost 8 bases and J lost 0 bases. CDR1 and CDR2 from the germline V gene are MNHEY and SVGAGI.

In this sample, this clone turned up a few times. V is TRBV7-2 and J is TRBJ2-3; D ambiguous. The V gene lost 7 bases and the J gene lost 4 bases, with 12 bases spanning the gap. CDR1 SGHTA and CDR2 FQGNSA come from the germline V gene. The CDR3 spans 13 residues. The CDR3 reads CASTLGRPDTQYF. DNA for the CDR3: TGTGCCAGCACCCTTGGCCGCCCAGATACGCAGTATTTT.

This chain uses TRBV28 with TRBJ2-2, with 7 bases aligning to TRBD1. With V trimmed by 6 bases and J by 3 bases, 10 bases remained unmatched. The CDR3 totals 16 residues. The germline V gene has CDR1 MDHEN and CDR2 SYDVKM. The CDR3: CASRPLQGPYTGELFF. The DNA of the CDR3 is TGTGCCAGCAGGCCCCTACAGGGGCCATACACCGGGGAGCTGTTTTTT.

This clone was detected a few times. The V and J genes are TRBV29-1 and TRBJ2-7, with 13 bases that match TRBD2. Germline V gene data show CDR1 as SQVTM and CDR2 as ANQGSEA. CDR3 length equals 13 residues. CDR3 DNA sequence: TGCAGGGGGGGACTAGCGGGAATCTACGAGCAGTACTTC. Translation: CRGGLAGIYEQYF.

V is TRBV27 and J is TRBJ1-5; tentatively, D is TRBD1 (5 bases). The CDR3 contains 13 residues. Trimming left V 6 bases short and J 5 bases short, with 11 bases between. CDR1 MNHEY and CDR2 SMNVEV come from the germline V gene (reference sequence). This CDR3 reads CASSPRVDQPQHF. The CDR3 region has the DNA TGTGCCAGCAGCCCCAGGGTTGATCAGCCCCAGCATTTT.

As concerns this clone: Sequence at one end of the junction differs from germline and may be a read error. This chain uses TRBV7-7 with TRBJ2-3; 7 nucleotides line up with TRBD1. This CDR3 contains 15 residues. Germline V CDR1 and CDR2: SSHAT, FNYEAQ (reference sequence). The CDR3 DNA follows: TGTGCTAGCAGCTTACTGACAGGGAGCACAGATACGCAGTATTTT. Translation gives CASSLLTGSTDTQYF.

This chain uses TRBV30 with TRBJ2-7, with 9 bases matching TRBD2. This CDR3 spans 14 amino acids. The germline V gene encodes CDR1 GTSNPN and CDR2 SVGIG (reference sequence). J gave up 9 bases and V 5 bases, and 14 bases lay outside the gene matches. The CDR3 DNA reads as TGTGCCTGGGCTAATAGCGGGGGAGCTGGCTGGCAGTACTTC. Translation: CAWANSGGAGWQYF.

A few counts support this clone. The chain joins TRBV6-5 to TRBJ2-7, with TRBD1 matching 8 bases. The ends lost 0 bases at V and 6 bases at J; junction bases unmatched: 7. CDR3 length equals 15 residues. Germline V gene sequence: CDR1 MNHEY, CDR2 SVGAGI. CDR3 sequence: CASSYSRTGKSEQYF. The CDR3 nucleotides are TGTGCCAGCAGTTACTCAAGGACAGGGAAGTCCGAGCAGTACTTC.